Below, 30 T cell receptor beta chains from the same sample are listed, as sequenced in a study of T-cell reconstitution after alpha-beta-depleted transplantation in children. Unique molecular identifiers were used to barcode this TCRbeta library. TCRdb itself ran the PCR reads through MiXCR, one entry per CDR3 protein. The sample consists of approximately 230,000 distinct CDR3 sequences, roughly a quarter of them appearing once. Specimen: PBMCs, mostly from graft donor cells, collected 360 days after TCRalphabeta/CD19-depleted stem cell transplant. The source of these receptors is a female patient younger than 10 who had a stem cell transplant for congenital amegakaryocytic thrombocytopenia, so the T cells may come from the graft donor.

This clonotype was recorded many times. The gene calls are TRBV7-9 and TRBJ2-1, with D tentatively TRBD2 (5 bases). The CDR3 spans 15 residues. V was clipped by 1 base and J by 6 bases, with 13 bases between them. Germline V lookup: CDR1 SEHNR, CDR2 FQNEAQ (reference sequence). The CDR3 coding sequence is TGTGCCAGCAGCTTAGGAGAGTGGGAGAGCAATGAGCAGTTCTTC. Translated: CASSLGEWESNEQFF.

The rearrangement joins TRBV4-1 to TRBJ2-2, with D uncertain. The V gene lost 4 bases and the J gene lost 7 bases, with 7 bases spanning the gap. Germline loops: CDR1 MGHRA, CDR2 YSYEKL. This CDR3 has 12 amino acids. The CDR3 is CASSRPDGELFF. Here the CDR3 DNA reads TGCGCCAGCAGCCGACCTGACGGGGAGCTGTTTTTT.

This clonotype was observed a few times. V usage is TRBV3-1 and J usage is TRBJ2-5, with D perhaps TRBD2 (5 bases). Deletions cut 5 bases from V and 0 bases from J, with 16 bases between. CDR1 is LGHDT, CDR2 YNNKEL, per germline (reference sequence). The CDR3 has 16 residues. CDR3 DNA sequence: TGTGCCAGCAGCGCTAGCTGGGCCTCGTACCAAGAGACCCAGTACTTC. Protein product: CASSASWASYQETQYF.

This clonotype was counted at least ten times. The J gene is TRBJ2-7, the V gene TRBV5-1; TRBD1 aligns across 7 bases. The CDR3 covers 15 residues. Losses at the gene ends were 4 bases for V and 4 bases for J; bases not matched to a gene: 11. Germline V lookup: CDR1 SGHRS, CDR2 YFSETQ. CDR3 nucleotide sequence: TGCGCCAGCAGCAAGGGGGCGGCTGAGAGTTACGAGCAGTACTTC. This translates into CASSKGAAESYEQYF.

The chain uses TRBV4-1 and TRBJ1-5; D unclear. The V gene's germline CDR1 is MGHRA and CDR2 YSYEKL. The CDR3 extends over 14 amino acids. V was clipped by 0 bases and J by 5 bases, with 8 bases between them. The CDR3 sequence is CASSQERVHQPQHF. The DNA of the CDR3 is TGCGCCAGCAGCCAAGAGAGGGTCCATCAGCCCCAGCATTTT.

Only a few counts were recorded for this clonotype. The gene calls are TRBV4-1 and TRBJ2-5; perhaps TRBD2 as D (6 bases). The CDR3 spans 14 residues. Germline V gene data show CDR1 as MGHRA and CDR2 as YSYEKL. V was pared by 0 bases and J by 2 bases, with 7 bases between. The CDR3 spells CASSQETRQETQYF. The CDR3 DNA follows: TGCGCCAGCAGCCAAGAGACTAGGCAAGAGACCCAGTACTTC.

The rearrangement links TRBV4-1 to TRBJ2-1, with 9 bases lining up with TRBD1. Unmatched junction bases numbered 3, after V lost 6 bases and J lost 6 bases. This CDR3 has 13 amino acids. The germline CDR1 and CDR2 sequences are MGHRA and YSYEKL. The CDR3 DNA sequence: TGCGCCAGCAGGAGGACAGGGGTCAATGAGCAGTTCTTC. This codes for CASRRTGVNEQFF.

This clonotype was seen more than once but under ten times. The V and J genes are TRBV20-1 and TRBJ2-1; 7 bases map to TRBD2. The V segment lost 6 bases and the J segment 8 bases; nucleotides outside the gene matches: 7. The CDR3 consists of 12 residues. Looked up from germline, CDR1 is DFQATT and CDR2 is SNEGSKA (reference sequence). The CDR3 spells CSARTSGDEQFF. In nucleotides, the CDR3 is TGCAGTGCGCGGACTAGTGGCGATGAGCAGTTCTTC.

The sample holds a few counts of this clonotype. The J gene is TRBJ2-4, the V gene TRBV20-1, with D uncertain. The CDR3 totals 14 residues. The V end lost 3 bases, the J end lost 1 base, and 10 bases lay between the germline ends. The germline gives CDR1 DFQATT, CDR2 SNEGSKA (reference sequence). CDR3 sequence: CSARAGGAKNIQYF. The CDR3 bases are TGCAGTGCTAGGGCTGGTGGGGCCAAAAACATTCAGTACTTC.

The CDR3 protein is CASSPYGTGNYEQYF. The CDR3 DNA follows: TGTGCCAGCTCACCCTACGGGACAGGGAATTACGAGCAGTACTTC. This sequence joins TRBV18 and TRBJ2-7, with TRBD1 identical over 9 bases. The J segment lost 4 bases and the V segment lost 3 bases, leaving 7 bases of the junction unmatched. Germline assignment: CDR1 KGHSH and CDR2 LQKENI. This CDR3 is built from 15 residues.

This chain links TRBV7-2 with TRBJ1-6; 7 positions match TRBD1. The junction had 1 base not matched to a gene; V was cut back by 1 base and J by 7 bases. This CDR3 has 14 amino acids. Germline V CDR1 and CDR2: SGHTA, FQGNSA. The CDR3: CASSLVQGNSPLHF. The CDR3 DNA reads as TGTGCCAGCAGCTTAGTACAGGGGAATTCACCCCTCCACTTT.

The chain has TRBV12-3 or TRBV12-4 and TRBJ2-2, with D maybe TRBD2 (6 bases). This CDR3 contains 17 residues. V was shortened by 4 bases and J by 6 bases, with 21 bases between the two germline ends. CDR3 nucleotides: TGTGCCAGCAGTTCCGGGGGATTACGCGCGGGGTCCGGGGAGCTGTTTTTT. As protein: CASSSGGLRAGSGELFF.

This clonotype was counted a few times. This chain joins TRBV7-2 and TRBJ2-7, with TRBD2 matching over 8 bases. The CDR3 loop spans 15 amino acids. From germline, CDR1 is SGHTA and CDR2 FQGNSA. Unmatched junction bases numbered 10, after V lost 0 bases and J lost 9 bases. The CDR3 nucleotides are TGTGCCAGCAGCTTAGCGCCTGGGATAGCGGGGATGCAGTACTTC. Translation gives CASSLAPGIAGMQYF. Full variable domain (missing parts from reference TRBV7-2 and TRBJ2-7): GAGVSQSPSNKVTEKGKDVELRCDPISGHTALYWYRQSLGQGLEFLIYFQGNSAPDKSGLPSDRFSAERTGGSVSTLTIQRTQQEDSAVYLCASSLAPGIAGMQYFGPGTRLTVT.

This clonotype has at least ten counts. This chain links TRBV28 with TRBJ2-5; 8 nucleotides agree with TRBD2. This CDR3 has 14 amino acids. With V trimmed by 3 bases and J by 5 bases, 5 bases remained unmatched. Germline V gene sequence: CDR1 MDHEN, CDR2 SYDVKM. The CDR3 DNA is TGTGCCAGCAGTTTCTTGCGGGGGGACGAGACCCAGTACTTC. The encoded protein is CASSFLRGDETQYF.

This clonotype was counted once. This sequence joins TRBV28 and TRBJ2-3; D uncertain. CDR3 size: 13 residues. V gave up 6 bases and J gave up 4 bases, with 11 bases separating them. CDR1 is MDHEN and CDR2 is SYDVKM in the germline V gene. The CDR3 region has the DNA TGTGCCAGCAGACGCAGGCAATCAGATACGCAGTATTTT. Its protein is CASRRRQSDTQYF.

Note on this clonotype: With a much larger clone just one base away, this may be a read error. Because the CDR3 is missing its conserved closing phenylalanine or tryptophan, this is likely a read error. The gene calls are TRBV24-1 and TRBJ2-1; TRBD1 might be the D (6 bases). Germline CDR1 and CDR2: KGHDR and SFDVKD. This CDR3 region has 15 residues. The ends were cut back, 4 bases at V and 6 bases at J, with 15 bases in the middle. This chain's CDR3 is CATSDAAPGVNEQFL. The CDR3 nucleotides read TGTGCCACCAGTGACGCCGCACCAGGGGTCAATGAGCAGTTCTTG.

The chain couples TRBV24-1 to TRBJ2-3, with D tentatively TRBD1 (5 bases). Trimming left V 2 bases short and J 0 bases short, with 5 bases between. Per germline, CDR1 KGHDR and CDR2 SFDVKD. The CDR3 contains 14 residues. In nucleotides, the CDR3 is TGTGCCACCAGTGATTGGACAAGCACAGATACGCAGTATTTT. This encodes CATSDWTSTDTQYF.

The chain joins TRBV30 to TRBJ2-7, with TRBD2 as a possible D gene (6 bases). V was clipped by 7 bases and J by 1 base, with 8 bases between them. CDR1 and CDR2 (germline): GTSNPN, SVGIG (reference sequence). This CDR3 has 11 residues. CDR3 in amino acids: CAFSGSYEQYF. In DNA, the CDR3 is TGTGCCTTTAGCGGTTCCTACGAGCAGTACTTC.

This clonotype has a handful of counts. The CDR3 region is CASSQDPPSAGPSYEQYF. CDR3 nucleotide sequence: TGCGCCAGCAGCCAAGATCCTCCTTCGGCGGGACCCTCCTACGAGCAGTACTTC. The chain carries TRBV4-3 and TRBJ2-7; TRBD2 is a possible D gene (6 bases). Trimming pared 0 bases from V and 0 bases from J, leaving 18 bases between. This CDR3 region has 18 residues. Germline lookup yields CDR1 LGHNA and CDR2 YSLEER.

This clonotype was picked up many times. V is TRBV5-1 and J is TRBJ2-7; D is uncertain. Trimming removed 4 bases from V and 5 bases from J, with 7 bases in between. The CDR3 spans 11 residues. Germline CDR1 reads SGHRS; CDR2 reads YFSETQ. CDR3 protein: CASSRLDEQYF. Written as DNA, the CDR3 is TGCGCCAGCAGCCGGCTTGACGAGCAGTACTTC.

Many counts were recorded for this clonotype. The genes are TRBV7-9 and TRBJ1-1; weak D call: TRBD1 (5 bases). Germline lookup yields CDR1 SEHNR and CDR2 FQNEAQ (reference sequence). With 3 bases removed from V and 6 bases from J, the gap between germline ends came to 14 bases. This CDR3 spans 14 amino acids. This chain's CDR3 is CASSFGWGNSEAFF. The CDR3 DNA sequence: TGTGCCAGCAGCTTCGGGTGGGGCAACTCTGAAGCTTTCTTT.

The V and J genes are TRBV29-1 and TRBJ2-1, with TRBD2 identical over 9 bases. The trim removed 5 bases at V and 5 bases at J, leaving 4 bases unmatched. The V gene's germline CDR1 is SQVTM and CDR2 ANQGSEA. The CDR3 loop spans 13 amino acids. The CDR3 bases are TGCAGCGTTCCGGGACTAGCCCACAATGAGCAGTTCTTC. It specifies CSVPGLAHNEQFF.

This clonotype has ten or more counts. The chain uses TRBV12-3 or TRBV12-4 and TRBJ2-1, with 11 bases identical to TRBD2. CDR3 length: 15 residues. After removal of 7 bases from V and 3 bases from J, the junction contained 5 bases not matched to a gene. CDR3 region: CASTPLAGGYNEQFF. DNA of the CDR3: TGTGCCAGCACCCCCCTAGCGGGGGGCTACAATGAGCAGTTCTTC.

CDR3 sequence: CASSQVTGAALNEKLFF. Written as DNA, the CDR3 is TGCGCCAGCAGCCAAGTTACGGGGGCAGCCCTGAATGAAAAACTGTTTTTT. V and J are TRBV4-1 and TRBJ1-4; weak D call: TRBD1 (6 bases). V dropped 1 base and J dropped 5 bases, with 17 bases sitting between them. Germline-derived CDR1 and CDR2 are MGHRA and YSYEKL. This CDR3 comprises 17 residues.

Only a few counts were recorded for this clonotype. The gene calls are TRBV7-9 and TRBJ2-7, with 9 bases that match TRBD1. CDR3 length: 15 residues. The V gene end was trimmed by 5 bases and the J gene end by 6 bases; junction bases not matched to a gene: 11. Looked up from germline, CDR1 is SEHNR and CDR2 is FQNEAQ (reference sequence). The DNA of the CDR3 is TGTGCCAGCAGCATTACCGGGACAGGGCTCTTCGAGCAGTACTTC. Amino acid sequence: CASSITGTGLFEQYF.

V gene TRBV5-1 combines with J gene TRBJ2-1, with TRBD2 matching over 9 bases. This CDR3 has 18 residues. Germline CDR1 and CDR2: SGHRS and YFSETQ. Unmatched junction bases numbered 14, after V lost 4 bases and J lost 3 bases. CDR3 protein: CASSIQVGGGAFYNEQFF. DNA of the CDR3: TGCGCCAGCAGCATTCAGGTCGGCGGGGGGGCCTTCTACAATGAGCAGTTCTTC.

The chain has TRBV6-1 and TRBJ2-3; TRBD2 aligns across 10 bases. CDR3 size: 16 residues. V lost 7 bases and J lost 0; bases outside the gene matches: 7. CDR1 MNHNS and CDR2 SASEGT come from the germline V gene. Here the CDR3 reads CASIPLAGVSTDTQYF. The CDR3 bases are TGTGCCAGCATACCCCTAGCGGGGGTTAGCACAGATACGCAGTATTTT.

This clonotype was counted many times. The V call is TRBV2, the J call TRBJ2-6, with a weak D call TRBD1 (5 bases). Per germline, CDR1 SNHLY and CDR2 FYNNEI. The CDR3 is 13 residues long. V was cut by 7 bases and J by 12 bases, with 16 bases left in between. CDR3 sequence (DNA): TGTGCCAGCAACATCAGGGTAGGAGCCGTCCTGACTTTC. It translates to CASNIRVGAVLTF.

CDR3 in DNA: TGTGCCAGCAGCCCTGGGGGCCAGAAGACCTCCTCTAGCACAGATACGCAGTATTTT. This translates into CASSPGGQKTSSSTDTQYF. This chain links TRBV11-2 with TRBJ2-3; possible D gene TRBD1, 6 bases. CDR1 is SGHAT and CDR2 is FQNNGV in the germline V gene. The CDR3 extends over 19 amino acids. V lost 5 bases and J 0 bases, leaving 24 bases between the germline ends.

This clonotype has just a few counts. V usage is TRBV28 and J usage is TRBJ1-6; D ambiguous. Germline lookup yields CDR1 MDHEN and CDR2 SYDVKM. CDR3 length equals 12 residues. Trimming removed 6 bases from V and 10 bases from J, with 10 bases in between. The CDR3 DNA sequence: TGTGCCAGCAGAAGTGAGGGCTCACCCCTCCACTTT. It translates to CASRSEGSPLHF.